This is a list of T cell receptor beta chains from one sample in a study of PD-L1 blockade in urothelial cancer. Clones were sequenced by immunoSEQ multiplex PCR, and TCRdb holds only the in-frame ones, with some missing. The sample yields 45,000 to 50,000 clones, approximately 88% seen once. Sequences were derived from PBMCs, sampled around atezolizumab (anti-PD-L1) treatment. Receptors originate from an elderly man with urothelial cancer. Both conserved end residues are part of each CDR3. Each record gives: V gene, D gene, clone size, CDR3 protein. A D gene is named only where the DNA matches it firmly. Not every row has a clone size; where given, it reads once, few, many or a size class.

TRBV20-1 . once CSARDRDTQYF
TRBV15 . . CATSPWGGSYEQYF
TRBV6-1 TRBD1 . CASMTDRSNTEAFF
TRBV28 TRBD2 . CASSLGTSGLPHTQYF
TRBV6-5 . . CASIDFASNYGYTF
TRBV5-4 . . CASSLSTQVLYNEQFF
TRBV7-2 . . CASSTGSSGDTQYF
TRBV10-2 . . CASKLTERQPQHF
TRBV4-1 TRBD1 few CASSLYDRGGNQPQHF
TRBV19 . . CASKRDSTYGYTF
TRBV4-2 TRBD2 . CASSIETLAGGIGELFF
TRBV19 TRBD1 once CASSGGQGRTYEQYF
TRBV7-2 TRBD1 . CASSLGAGTGPSTEAFF
TRBV5-1 . . CASSLTGIDTEAFF
TRBV11-3 . . CASSLSGGGSYEQYF
TRBV30 TRBD1 . CAWSVSGGRYEQYF
TRBV7-2 . . CASSLGWGSRGQYF
TRBV5-4 TRBD1 . CASSSGGNLPHTNTQYF